A selection of T cell receptor beta chains follows, all from one sample in a study of shared clonotypes between healthy human individuals. Libraries were prepared by immunoSEQ multiplex PCR; TCRdb keeps only in-frame clonotypes and omits some of them. In the table there are around 560,000 clones, roughly 95% of which are singletons. Specimen: naive CD8+ T cells sorted from blood. These receptors all stem from a woman in her 30s in good health. The CDR3 runs from the conserved cysteine through the conserved F or W. D genes are given only for firm matches. For some rows the clone size is stated as once, few or many, or as a class when expanded; others skip it.

clone_size j_call d_call v_call cdr3_aa cdr3_nt
. TRBJ2-7 . TRBV7-9 CASSRTVLHPDYEQYF TGTGCCAGCAGCCGGACTGTCCTCCACCCTGATTACGAGCAGTACTTC
. TRBJ2-7 TRBD1 TRBV28 CASSFEGQGRPYEQYF TGTGCCAGCAGTTTCGAGGGACAGGGGAGGCCCTACGAGCAGTACTTC
. TRBJ1-3 . TRBV4-1 CASSQEFPDLRESSGNTIYF TGCGCCAGCAGCCAAGAATTCCCTGACCTGCGCGAATCCTCTGGAAACACCATATATTTT
. TRBJ2-1 . TRBV7-6 CASSLVGGREQFF TGTGCCAGCAGCTTAGTCGGGGGTCGGGAGCAGTTCTTC
. TRBJ1-3 . TRBV5-1 CASSLDSRLGNTIYF TGCGCCAGCAGCTTGGACAGCAGACTTGGAAACACCATATATTTT
. TRBJ1-2 . TRBV30 CAWRGGHPLNYGYTF TGTGCCTGGAGGGGTGGACACCCTCTAAACTATGGCTACACCTTC
. TRBJ2-7 . TRBV4-1 CASSQDGPRQYF TGCGCCAGCAGCCAAGACGGTCCCCGGCAGTACTTC
. TRBJ1-6 . TRBV25-1 CASSDRTASNSPLHF TGTGCCAGCAGTGACCGCACAGCAAGTAATTCACCCCTCCACTTT
once TRBJ2-7 TRBD2 TRBV4-1 CASSQDKRGLANEQYF TGCGCCAGCAGCCAAGACAAACGCGGACTAGCTAACGAGCAGTACTTC
. TRBJ1-1 . TRBV27 CASSLSVYNLKPRDTEAFF TGTGCCAGCAGTTTATCCGTCTATAACCTTAAGCCTAGGGACACTGAAGCTTTCTTT
. TRBJ1-4 TRBD1 TRBV28 CASRVNRDRQLFF TGTGCCAGCAGGGTAAACCGGGACAGACAACTGTTTTTT
. TRBJ2-7 . TRBV27 CASSLFLPPYEQYF TGTGCCAGCAGTTTATTTCTTCCCCCCTACGAGCAGTACTTC
. TRBJ2-7 . TRBV29-1 CSVGSSAYEQYF TGCAGCGTTGGTTCCAGCGCCTACGAGCAGTACTTC
. TRBJ1-1 . TRBV6-6 CASSYGQHRNTEAFF TGTGCCAGCAGTTACGGGCAGCACAGAAACACTGAAGCTTTCTTT
. TRBJ2-2 . TRBV16 CASSPGAYTGELFF TGTGCCAGCAGCCCCGGGGCGTACACCGGGGAGCTGTTTTTT
. TRBJ2-4 TRBD2 TRBV5-1 CASSNGTSGMRNIQYF TGCGCCAGCAGCAACGGGACTAGCGGTATGCGAAACATTCAGTACTTC
. TRBJ2-7 . TRBV14 CASSLTGLAVWYF TGTGCCAGCAGCCTGACAGGTCTGGCGGTGTGGTACTTC
. TRBJ1-3 . TRBV7-9 CASSLDLMAGNTIYF TGTGCCAGCAGCTTAGATCTGATGGCCGGAAACACCATATATTTT
. TRBJ2-3 . TRBV7-6 CASSLTEGRADTQYF TGTGCCAGCAGCTTAACGGAGGGCCGGGCAGATACGCAGTATTTT
once TRBJ2-1 TRBD2 TRBV2 CASSEGAGVIYNEQFF TGTGCCAGCAGTGAAGGGGCGGGGGTTATCTACAATGAGCAGTTCTTC
once TRBJ2-7 . TRBV4-1 CASSQRQDIYEQYF TGCGCCAGCAGCCAAAGGCAGGATATATACGAGCAGTACTTC
. TRBJ2-1 TRBD2 TRBV5-6 CASSLGLAGWYNEQFF TGTGCCAGCAGCTTGGGCCTAGCGGGATGGTACAATGAGCAGTTCTTC
. TRBJ2-5 TRBD2 TRBV7-3 CASSLDDPRRGGDF TGTGCCAGCAGCTTAGATGACCCCCGCCGCGGGGGGGACTTC
. TRBJ2-7 TRBD1 TRBV28 CASRRGQGEAYEQYF TGTGCCAGCAGACGGGGACAGGGGGAGGCCTACGAGCAGTACTTC
. TRBJ2-1 . TRBV9 CASSPNLAVGYNEQFF TGTGCCAGCAGCCCTAACTTAGCGGTTGGCTACAATGAGCAGTTCTTC
. TRBJ2-7 . TRBV19 CASSIEADTAYEQYF TGTGCCAGTAGTATAGAAGCGGACACCGCCTACGAGCAGTACTTC
few TRBJ2-3 TRBD2 TRBV6-6 CASSLGRAPTDTQYF TGTGCCAGCAGTTTAGGGAGGGCCCCCACAGATACGCAGTATTTT
once TRBJ2-1 . TRBV4-2 CASSSNRLRENSSYNEQFF TGTGCCAGCAGCTCCAACCGGTTAAGGGAAAATAGCTCCTACAATGAGCAGTTCTTC
. TRBJ2-4 TRBD2 TRBV28 CASSLFGEGAKNIQYF TGTGCCAGCAGTTTATTTGGGGAGGGGGCCAAAAACATTCAGTACTTC
. TRBJ2-7 . TRBV7-8 CASSLRGMLAEPLEQYF TGTGCCAGCAGCTTAAGGGGTATGTTAGCGGAACCACTTGAGCAGTACTTC
few TRBJ1-5 . TRBV28 CASSLFVRTSYSNQPQHF TGTGCCAGCAGTTTATTTGTTCGGACAAGTTATAGCAATCAGCCCCAGCATTTT
. TRBJ2-7 TRBD1 TRBV7-6 CASWSGQGSYEQYF TGTGCCAGCTGGTCGGGACAGGGCTCCTACGAGCAGTACTTC
. TRBJ2-7 . TRBV4-1 CASSLGLYYEQYF TGCGCCAGCAGCCTGGGGCTGTACTACGAGCAGTACTTC
. TRBJ2-3 TRBD2 TRBV7-9 CASSHAQLADTDTQYF TGTGCCAGCAGCCACGCCCAACTAGCGGACACAGATACGCAGTATTTT
. TRBJ2-7 TRBD1 TRBV19 CASSSGQGAGEQYF TGTGCCAGTAGTTCCGGACAGGGGGCGGGGGAGCAGTACTTC
. TRBJ2-7 . TRBV2 CASSEPGDTEQYF TGTGCCAGCAGCGAACCGGGGGATACCGAGCAGTACTTC
. TRBJ2-7 TRBD2 TRBV5-5 CASSFKRDISYEQYF TGTGCCAGCAGCTTTAAGCGGGATATATCCTACGAGCAGTACTTC
. TRBJ2-6 . TRBV5-1 CASSDLGWQHLISGANVLTF TGCGCCAGCAGCGACCTAGGTTGGCAGCACCTAATCTCTGGGGCCAACGTCCTGACTTTC
. TRBJ1-2 . TRBV7-9 CASSFVSRGDYGYTF TGTGCCAGCAGCTTCGTCTCCCGGGGTGACTATGGCTACACCTTC
. TRBJ2-7 . TRBV27 CASSTSYLPLVHEQYF TGTGCCAGCAGCACCTCATACCTACCCCTAGTACACGAGCAGTACTTC
. TRBJ2-3 . TRBV11-3 CASSLDPEDTQYF TGTGCCAGCAGCTTAGATCCCGAGGATACGCAGTATTTT
. TRBJ2-1 TRBD2 TRBV4-1 CASSQQAGAAPDNEQFF TGCGCCAGCAGCCAACAGGCGGGAGCCGCCCCAGACAATGAGCAGTTCTTC
. TRBJ2-7 TRBD2 TRBV10-2 CASSESSGADYEQYF TGCGCCAGCAGTGAGTCGAGCGGGGCGGATTACGAGCAGTACTTC
. TRBJ2-5 . TRBV7-9 CASSPDSQETQYF TGTGCCAGCAGCCCGGACAGTCAAGAGACCCAGTACTTC